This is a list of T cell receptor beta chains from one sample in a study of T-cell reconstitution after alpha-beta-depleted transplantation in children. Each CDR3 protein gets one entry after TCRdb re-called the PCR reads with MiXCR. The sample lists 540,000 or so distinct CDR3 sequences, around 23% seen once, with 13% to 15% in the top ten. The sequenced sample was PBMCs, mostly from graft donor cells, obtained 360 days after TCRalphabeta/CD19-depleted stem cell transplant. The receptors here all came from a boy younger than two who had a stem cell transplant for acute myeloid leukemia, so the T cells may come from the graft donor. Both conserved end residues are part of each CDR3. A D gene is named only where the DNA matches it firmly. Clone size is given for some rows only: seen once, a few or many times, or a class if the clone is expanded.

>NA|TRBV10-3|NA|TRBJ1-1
CAINPGGGWNTEAFF
TGTGCCATCAACCCAGGTGGGGGTTGGAACACTGAAGCTTTCTTT
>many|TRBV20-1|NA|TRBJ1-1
CSARDLTGDFF
TGCAGTGCTAGAGATTTGACGGGGGATTTCTTT
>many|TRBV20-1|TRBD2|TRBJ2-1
CSASGGDEQFF
TGCAGTGCTAGCGGGGGGGATGAGCAGTTCTTC
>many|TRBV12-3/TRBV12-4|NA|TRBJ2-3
CATVAGAYTDTQYF
TGTGCCACAGTGGCGGGGGCCTACACAGATACGCAGTATTTT
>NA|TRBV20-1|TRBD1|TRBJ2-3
CSAHDPGTALTDTQYF
TGCAGTGCCCATGACCCAGGGACAGCCCTCACAGATACGCAGTATTTT
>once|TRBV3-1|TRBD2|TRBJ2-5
CASSQAGLAEETQYF
TGTGCCAGCAGCCAAGCGGGACTAGCGGAAGAGACCCAGTACTTC
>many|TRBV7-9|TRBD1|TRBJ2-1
CASSLRDSYNEQFF
TGTGCCAGCAGCCTCCGGGACAGCTACAATGAGCAGTTCTTC
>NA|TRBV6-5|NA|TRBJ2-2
CASSYDSGELFF
TGTGCCAGCAGTTATGATTCCGGGGAGCTGTTTTTT
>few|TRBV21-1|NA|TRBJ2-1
CASSARGLAGDGSAHNEQFF
TGTGCCAGCAGCGCCCGGGGACTAGCGGGGGACGGTTCTGCCCACAATGAGCAGTTCTTC
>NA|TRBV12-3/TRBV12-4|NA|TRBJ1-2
CASSQTGFGEGGYTF
TGTGCCAGCAGCCAGACAGGCTTCGGGGAAGGTGGCTACACCTTC
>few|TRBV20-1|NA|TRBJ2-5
CSARDQTTWYQETQYF
TGCAGTGCTAGAGATCAGACAACCTGGTACCAAGAGACCCAGTACTTC
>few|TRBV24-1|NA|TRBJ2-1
CATSDSVPSSYNEQFF
TGTGCCACCAGTGATTCAGTACCCAGCTCCTACAATGAGCAGTTCTTC
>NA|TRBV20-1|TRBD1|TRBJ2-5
CSAREGGQGETQYF
TGCAGTGCTAGAGAGGGGGGACAGGGGGAGACCCAGTACTTC
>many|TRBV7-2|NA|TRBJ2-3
CASSLGVPPDTQYF
TGTGCCAGCAGCTTAGGAGTTCCCCCAGATACGCAGTATTTT
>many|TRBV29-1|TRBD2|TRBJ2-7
CSVGPGGGNEQYF
TGCAGCGTTGGCCCGGGGGGAGGGAACGAGCAGTACTTC
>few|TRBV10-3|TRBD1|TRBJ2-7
CAISESSDRGRHEQYF
TGTGCCATCAGTGAGTCGTCGGACAGGGGAAGACACGAGCAGTACTTC
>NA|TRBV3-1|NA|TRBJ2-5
CASSPYERDAQYF
TGTGCCAGCAGCCCCTACGAACGGGACGCCCAGTACTTC
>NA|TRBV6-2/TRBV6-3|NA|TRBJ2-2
CASSWGDKGELFF
TGTGCCAGCAGTTGGGGAGATAAGGGGGAGCTGTTTTTT
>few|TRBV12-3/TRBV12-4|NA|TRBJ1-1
CASMVASSEAFF
TGTGCCAGCATGGTAGCCTCTTCTGAAGCTTTCTTT
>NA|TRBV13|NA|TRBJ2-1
CASSLGLGQPYNEQFF
TGTGCCAGCAGCTTAGGCCTTGGACAACCATACAATGAGCAGTTCTTC
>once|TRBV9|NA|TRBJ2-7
CASSATGNPLDEQYF
TGTGCCAGCAGCGCAACAGGGAACCCGCTGGACGAGCAGTACTTC
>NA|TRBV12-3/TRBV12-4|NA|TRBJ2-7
CASNLQGDHEQYF
TGTGCCAGCAATCTCCAGGGAGACCACGAGCAGTACTTC
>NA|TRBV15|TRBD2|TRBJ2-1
CATSKGLAGRREQFF
TGTGCCACCAGCAAGGGACTAGCGGGGAGGCGTGAGCAGTTCTTC
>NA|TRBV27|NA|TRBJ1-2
CATWHTYGYTF
TGTGCCACCTGGCATACCTATGGCTACACCTTC
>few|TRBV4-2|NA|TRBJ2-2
CASSLEEPAGELFF
TGTGCCAGCAGCCTTGAGGAGCCAGCCGGGGAGCTGTTTTTT
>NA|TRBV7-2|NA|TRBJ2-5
CASSWRGSRETQYF
TGTGCCAGCAGCTGGCGGGGTAGCCGGGAGACCCAGTACTTC
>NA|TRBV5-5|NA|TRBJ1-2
CASSPGTDRTYGYTF
TGTGCCAGCAGCCCGGGTACCGACAGAACCTATGGCTACACCTTC
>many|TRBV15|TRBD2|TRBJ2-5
CATSSGLAEGAETQYF
TGTGCCACCAGCTCGGGACTAGCGGAAGGTGCAGAGACCCAGTACTTC
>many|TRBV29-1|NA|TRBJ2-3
CSVLEGPTDTQYF
TGCAGCGTCCTTGAGGGGCCTACAGATACGCAGTATTTT
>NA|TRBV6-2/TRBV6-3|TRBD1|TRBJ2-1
CASSLGVGKSYRDRGNDEQFF
TGTGCCAGCAGCCTCGGGGTCGGTAAGTCGTACCGGGACAGGGGCAACGATGAGCAGTTCTTC
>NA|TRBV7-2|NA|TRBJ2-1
CASRSNEQFF
TGTGCCAGCAGATCTAATGAGCAGTTCTTC
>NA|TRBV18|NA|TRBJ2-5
CASSEDREETQYF
TGTGCCAGCTCAGAGGACCGCGAAGAGACCCAGTACTTC
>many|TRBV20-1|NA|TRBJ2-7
CSASTRYSYEQYF
TGCAGTGCTAGCACCCGGTATTCCTACGAGCAGTACTTC
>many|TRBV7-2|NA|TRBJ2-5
CASSLGSRTWGETQYF
TGTGCCAGCAGCTTAGGTAGTAGAACATGGGGAGAGACCCAGTACTTC
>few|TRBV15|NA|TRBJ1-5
CATSREQPGYSNQPQHF
TGTGCCACCAGCAGAGAACAGCCGGGCTATAGCAATCAGCCCCAGCATTTT
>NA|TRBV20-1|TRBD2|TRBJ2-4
CSARRGGIAKNIQYF
TGCAGTGCTAGGCGCGGGGGGATAGCCAAAAACATTCAGTACTTC
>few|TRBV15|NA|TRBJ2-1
CATSLRGNEQFF
TGTGCCACCAGCCTTCGAGGGAATGAGCAGTTCTTC
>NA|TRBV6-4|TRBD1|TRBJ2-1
CASSDSGTGDASQQFF
TGTGCCAGCAGTGACTCGGGGACAGGGGATGCCTCACAACAGTTCTTC
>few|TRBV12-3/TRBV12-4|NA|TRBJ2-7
CASSPGPEQYF
TGTGCCAGCAGTCCCGGCCCCGAGCAGTACTTC
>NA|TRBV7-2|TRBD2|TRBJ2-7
CASSLVERGYEQYF
TGTGCCAGCAGCTTAGTAGAGCGGGGCTACGAGCAGTACTTC